This T cell receptor (beta chain) was captured by sequencing in a study of T cells after posttransplantation cyclophosphamide. The data were produced by immunoSEQ multiplex PCR, yet TCRdb's version contains in-frame clones alone and is incomplete. The sample consists of about 19,000 clones, around four fifths of them appearing once. General study results and limits: Donor CD8+ memory clones often dominated recipient blood repertoires at later times.

The related graft donor's blood sample was taken on the day of bone marrow donation. The CDR3 is 15 residues long. Looked up from germline, CDR1 is SSHAT and CDR2 is FNYEAQ (reference sequence). In regard to this clone: Its cognate antigen is unknown. One end of the junction varies from germline; a read error may be responsible.

The sample consisted of memory CD4+ T cells sorted from blood. V gene TRBV7-7 combines with J gene TRBJ2-3; TRBD2 matches at 8 bases. The sequence was collected from a man under 40 in good health and a related stem cell transplant donor. CDR3 in DNA: TGTGCTAGCAGTCAAAGGCCGGGGGGGTTCTATACGCAGTATTTT. Amino acids: CASSQRPGGFYTQYF.